This T cell receptor beta chain comes out of a study of naive and memory T cell subsets. The study's findings and limits: Naive repertoires, especially CD8, held a few larger clonotypes, possibly memory cells re-expressing CD45RA.

This clonotype has ten or more counts. Its antigen remains unknown. The beta constant-region primer was an equimolar mix of two oligonucleotides covering TRBC1 and TRBC2. Ligated cDNA was amplified by four rounds of PCR with nested alpha and beta constant-region primers and SP2. The cDNA 3' end received a ligated single-stranded oligonucleotide carrying the SP2 primer and a 12-nucleotide UMI. TCRdb analysed the UMI-ligation and nested PCR reads with MiXCR anew, one entry per CDR3 protein. Of 95,000 to 110,000 distinct CDR3 sequences listed, 14% are singletons. Per the germline V gene, CDR1 is SGHVS and CDR2 is FQNEAQ. V lost 3 bases and J lost 0, with 10 bases in between. The CDR3 totals 15 residues.

The chain couples TRBV7-8 to TRBJ2-3; D perhaps matches TRBD1 (6 bases). The sequence was obtained from a human donor in good health. The sample comprised naive CD8+ T cells from blood. The DNA for the CDR3 is TGTGCCAGCAGCTTCTTGGACAGCAGCACAGATACGCAGTATTTT. Translation: CASSFLDSSTDTQYF.